This T cell receptor beta chain was documented in a study of HIV-infected patients and healthy controls. Whole blood was used without fractionation, so all unsorted peripheral T cells were included. This clonotype is labeled as medium-sized (0.01 to 0.1%). What it recognizes is unknown. General study points: Significant mean usage differences between HIV-infected patients and controls involved eight alpha and eight beta V genes.

The length of the CDR3 is 14 residues. Germline V gene lookup returns CDR1 SGHRS and CDR2 YFSETQ. The ends were cut back, 7 bases at V and 5 bases at J, with 18 bases in the middle. Reverse transcription used about 500 ng RNA and constant-region primers for alpha and beta. Separate chain-specific third strand synthesis with multiplexing indices produced the alpha and beta libraries. TCRdb called the 5' RACE reads again in MiXCR, with one record for every CDR3 protein. The sample includes some 19,000 distinct CDR3 sequences, over 9% seen only once; the top ten take approximately 3.1%. The sample consisted of blood. The V and J genes are TRBV5-1 and TRBJ2-5; possible D gene TRBD1, 6 bases. The receptor was derived from an adult in good health. Here the CDR3 DNA reads TGCGCCAGCGCCCAGGGGCGGTCACGGGAGACCCAGTACTTC. This gives the protein CASAQGRSRETQYF.